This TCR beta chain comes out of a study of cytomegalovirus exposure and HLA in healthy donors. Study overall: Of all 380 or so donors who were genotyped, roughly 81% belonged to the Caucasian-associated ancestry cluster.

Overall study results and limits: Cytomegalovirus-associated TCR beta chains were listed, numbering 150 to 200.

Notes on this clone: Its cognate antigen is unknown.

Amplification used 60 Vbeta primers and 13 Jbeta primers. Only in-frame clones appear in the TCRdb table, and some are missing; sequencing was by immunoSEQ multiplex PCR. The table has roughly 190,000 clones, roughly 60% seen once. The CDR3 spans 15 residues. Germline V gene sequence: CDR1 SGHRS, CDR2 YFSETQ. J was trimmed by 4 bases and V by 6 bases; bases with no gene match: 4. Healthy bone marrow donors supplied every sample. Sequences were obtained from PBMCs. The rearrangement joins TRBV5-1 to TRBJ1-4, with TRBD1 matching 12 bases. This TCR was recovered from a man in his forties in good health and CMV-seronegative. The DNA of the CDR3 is TGCGCCAGCATGGGACAGGGGGCCCTTAATGAAAAACTGTTTTTT. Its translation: CASMGQGALNEKLFF. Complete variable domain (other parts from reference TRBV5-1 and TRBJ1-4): KAGVTQTPRYLIKTRGQQVTLSCSPISGHRSVSWYQQTPGQGLQFLFEYFSETQRNKGNFPGRFSGRQFSNSRSEMNVSTLELGDSALYLCASMGQGALNEKLFFGSGTQLSVL.